A selection of T cell receptor beta chains follows, all from one sample in a study of T cells in Graves' hyperthyroidism and ophthalmopathy. Each CDR3 protein is one row after TCRdb ran MiXCR on the multiplex PCR reads. The sample records about 130,000 distinct CDR3 sequences, roughly a fifth being singletons. The sample was blood. All receptors derive from a woman in her forties or fifties with Graves' hyperthyroidism that later progressed to Graves' ophthalmopathy. Each CDR3 is given with its conserved first and last residue. Fields, in order: CDR3 protein, CDR3 DNA, J gene, V gene, D gene, clone size. A D gene is named only where the DNA matches it firmly. Clone size, where shown, is once, few, many, or a class for clones that have expanded.

CDR3 protein: CASSYRQANTEAFF
CDR3 DNA: TGTGCCAGCAGTTATCGGCAGGCGAACACTGAAGCTTTCTTT
J gene: TRBJ1-1
V gene: TRBV6-5
D gene: .
clone size: .

CDR3 protein: CSVEAQGAMNTEAFF
CDR3 DNA: TGCAGCGTTGAAGCGCAAGGGGCCATGAACACTGAAGCTTTCTTT
J gene: TRBJ1-1
V gene: TRBV29-1
D gene: .
clone size: many

CDR3 protein: CASSVAGVRETQYF
CDR3 DNA: TGTGCCAGCAGTGTGGCAGGGGTAAGGGAGACCCAGTACTTC
J gene: TRBJ2-5
V gene: TRBV6-1
D gene: .
clone size: once

CDR3 protein: CASLNSYEQYF
CDR3 DNA: TGTGCCAGCCTGAACTCCTACGAGCAGTACTTC
J gene: TRBJ2-7
V gene: TRBV28
D gene: .
clone size: few

CDR3 protein: CASRTLDRAGTDTQYF
CDR3 DNA: TGTGCCAGCCGGACTCTGGACAGGGCGGGCACAGATACGCAGTATTTT
J gene: TRBJ2-3
V gene: TRBV2
D gene: TRBD1
clone size: once

CDR3 protein: CASRTGASYYEQYF
CDR3 DNA: TGTGCCAGCAGGACAGGGGCGTCTTACTACGAGCAGTACTTC
J gene: TRBJ2-7
V gene: TRBV6-1
D gene: TRBD1
clone size: few

CDR3 protein: CATSDPSGDRGYGYTF
CDR3 DNA: TGTGCCACCAGTGATCCTTCAGGGGACAGGGGCTATGGCTACACCTTC
J gene: TRBJ1-2
V gene: TRBV24-1
D gene: TRBD1
clone size: .

CDR3 protein: CASSFSGTWAEAFF
CDR3 DNA: TGTGCCAGCAGTTTTTCGGGGACGTGGGCTGAAGCTTTCTTT
J gene: TRBJ1-1
V gene: TRBV27
D gene: .
clone size: many

CDR3 protein: CASSDRGRANTEAFF
CDR3 DNA: TGTGCCAGCAGTGACAGGGGGCGAGCGAACACTGAAGCTTTCTTT
J gene: TRBJ1-1
V gene: TRBV6-1
D gene: TRBD1
clone size: many

CDR3 protein: CASSLTSAGLLLSSYEQYF
CDR3 DNA: TGTGCCAGCAGCTTAACCTCCGCAGGTTTATTGCTAAGCTCCTACGAGCAGTACTTC
J gene: TRBJ2-7
V gene: TRBV7-3
D gene: .
clone size: few

CDR3 protein: CSVRDPNTEAFF
CDR3 DNA: TGCAGCGTGCGGGACCCAAACACTGAAGCTTTCTTT
J gene: TRBJ1-1
V gene: TRBV29-1
D gene: .
clone size: once